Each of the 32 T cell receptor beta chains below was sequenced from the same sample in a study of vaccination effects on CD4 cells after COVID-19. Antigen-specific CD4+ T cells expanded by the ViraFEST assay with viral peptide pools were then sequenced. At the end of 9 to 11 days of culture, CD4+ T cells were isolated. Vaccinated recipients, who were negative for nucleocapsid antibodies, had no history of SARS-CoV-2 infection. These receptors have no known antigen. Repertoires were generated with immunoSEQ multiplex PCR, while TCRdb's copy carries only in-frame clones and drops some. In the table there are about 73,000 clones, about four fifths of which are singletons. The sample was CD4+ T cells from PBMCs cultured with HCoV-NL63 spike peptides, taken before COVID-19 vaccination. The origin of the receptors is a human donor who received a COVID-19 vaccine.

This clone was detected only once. This CDR3 reads CASSPGCRGNQPQHF. CDR3 DNA sequence: TGTGCCAGCAGCCCAGGTTGCAGGGGCAATCAGCCCCAGCATTTT. The chain combines TRBV11-2 with TRBJ1-5, with D tentatively TRBD1 (5 bases). Trimming shortened V by 5 bases and J by 2 bases, and 13 bases separated the two germline ends. The CDR3 loop spans 15 amino acids. CDR1 SGHAT and CDR2 FQNNGV come from the germline V gene. Combining the CDR3 with reference TRBV11-2 and TRBJ1-5 gives the whole variable domain EAGVAQSPRYKIIEKRQSVAFWCNPISGHATLYWYQQILGQGPKLLIQFQNNGVVDDSQLPKDRFSAERLKGVDSTLKIQPAKLEDSAVYLCASSPGCRGNQPQHFGDGTRLSIL.

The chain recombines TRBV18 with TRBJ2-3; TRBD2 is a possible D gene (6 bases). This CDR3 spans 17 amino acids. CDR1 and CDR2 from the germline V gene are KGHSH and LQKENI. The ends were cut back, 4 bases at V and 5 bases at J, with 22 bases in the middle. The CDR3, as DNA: TGTGCCAGCTCACGTCAGTCGGGGGTCTATGGCGGAGATACGCAGTATTTT. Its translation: CASSRQSGVYGGDTQYF.

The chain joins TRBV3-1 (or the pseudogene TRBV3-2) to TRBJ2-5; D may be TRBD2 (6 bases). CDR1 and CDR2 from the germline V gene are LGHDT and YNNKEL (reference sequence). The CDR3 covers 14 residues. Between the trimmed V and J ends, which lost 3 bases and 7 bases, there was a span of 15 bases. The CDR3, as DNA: TGTGCCAGCAGCCACCCGAACGTGGGGGGGACCCAGTACTTC. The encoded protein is CASSHPNVGGTQYF.

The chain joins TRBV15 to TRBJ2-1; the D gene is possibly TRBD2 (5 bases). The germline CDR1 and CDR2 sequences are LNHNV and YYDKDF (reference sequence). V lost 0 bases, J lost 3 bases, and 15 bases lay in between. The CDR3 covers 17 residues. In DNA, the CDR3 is TGTGCCACCAGCAGAGATCGGGCAGGTCGGGGCTACAATGAGCAGTTCTTC. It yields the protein CATSRDRAGRGYNEQFF.

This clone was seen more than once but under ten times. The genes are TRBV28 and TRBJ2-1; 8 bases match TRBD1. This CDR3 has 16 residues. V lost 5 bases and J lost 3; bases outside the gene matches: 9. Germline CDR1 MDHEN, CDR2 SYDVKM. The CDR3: CASSRAGTGFYNEQFF. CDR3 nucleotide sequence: TGTGCCAGCAGTAGAGCCGGGACAGGCTTCTACAATGAGCAGTTCTTC.

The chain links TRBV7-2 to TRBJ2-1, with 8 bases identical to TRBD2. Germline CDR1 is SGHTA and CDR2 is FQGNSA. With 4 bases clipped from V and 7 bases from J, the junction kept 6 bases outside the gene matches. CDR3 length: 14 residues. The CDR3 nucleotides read TGTGCCAGCAGCTCCGGGGGGGCCAGGAATGAGCAGTTCTTC. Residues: CASSSGGARNEQFF.

The CDR3, as DNA: TGTGCCTGGACATCTCGCCTCGGGACTAGCGGGAGCACAGATACGCAGTATTTT. Protein product: CAWTSRLGTSGSTDTQYF. V usage is TRBV30 and J usage is TRBJ2-3; 12 bases align to TRBD2. This CDR3 has 18 amino acids. The V and J ends lost 4 bases and 0 bases, in that order; junction bases with no gene match: 11. CDR1 and CDR2 (germline): GTSNPN, SVGIG (reference sequence).

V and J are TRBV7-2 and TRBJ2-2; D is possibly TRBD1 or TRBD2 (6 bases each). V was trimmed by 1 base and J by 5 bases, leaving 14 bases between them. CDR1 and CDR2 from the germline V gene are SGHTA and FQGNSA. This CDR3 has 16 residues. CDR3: CASSLVSGGWTGELFF. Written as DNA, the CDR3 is TGTGCCAGCAGCTTAGTGTCCGGGGGCTGGACCGGGGAGCTGTTTTTT.

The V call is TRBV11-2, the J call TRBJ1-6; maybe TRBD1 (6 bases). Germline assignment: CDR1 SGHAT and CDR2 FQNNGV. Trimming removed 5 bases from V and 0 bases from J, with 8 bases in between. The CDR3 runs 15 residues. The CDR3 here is CASSDRSSYNSPLHF. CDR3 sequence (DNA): TGTGCCAGCAGCGACAGGAGCTCCTATAATTCACCCCTCCACTTT.

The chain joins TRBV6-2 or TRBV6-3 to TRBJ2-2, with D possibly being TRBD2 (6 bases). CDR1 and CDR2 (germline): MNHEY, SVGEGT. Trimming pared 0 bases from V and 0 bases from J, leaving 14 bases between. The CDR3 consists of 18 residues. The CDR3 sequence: CASSYSTRGSANTGELFF. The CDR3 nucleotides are TGTGCCAGCAGTTACTCGACTCGGGGGAGCGCGAACACCGGGGAGCTGTTTTTT.

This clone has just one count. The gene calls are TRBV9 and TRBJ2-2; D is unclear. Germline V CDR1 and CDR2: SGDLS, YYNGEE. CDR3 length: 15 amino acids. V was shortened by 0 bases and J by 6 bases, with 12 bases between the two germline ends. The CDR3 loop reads CASSVVLDVPGELFF. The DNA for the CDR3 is TGTGCCAGCAGCGTAGTTCTGGATGTGCCCGGGGAGCTGTTTTTT.

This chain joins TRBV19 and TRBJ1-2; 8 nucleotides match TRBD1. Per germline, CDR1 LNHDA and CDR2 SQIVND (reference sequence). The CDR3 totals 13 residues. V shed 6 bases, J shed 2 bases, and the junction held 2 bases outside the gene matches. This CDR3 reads CASRDRENYGYTF. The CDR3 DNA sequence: TGTGCCAGTAGGGACAGGGAAAACTATGGCTACACCTTC.

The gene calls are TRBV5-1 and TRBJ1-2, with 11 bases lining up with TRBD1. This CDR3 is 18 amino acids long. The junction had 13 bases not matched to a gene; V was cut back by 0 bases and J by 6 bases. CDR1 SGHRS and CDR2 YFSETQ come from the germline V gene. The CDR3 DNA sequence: TGCGCCAGCAGCTTGGCCGGGACAGGGGGACCTCTTTTAGATGGCTACACCTTC. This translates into CASSLAGTGGPLLDGYTF. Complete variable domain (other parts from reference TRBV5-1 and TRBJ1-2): KAGVTQTPRYLIKTRGQQVTLSCSPISGHRSVSWYQQTPGQGLQFLFEYFSETQRNKGNFPGRFSGRQFSNSRSEMNVSTLELGDSALYLCASSLAGTGGPLLDGYTFGSGTRLTVV.

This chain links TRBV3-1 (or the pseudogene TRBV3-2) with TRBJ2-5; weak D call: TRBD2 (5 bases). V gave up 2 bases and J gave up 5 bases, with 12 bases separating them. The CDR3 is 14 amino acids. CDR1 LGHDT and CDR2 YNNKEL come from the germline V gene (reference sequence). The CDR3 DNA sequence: TGTGCCAGCAGCCAAACTAGAGGGCAGGAGACCCAGTACTTC. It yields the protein CASSQTRGQETQYF.

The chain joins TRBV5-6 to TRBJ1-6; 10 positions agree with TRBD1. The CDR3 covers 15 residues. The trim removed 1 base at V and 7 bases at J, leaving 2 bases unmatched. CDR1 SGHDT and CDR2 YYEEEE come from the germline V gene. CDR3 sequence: CASSLWTGGNSPLHF. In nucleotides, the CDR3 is TGTGCCAGCAGCTTGTGGACAGGGGGAAATTCACCCCTCCACTTT.

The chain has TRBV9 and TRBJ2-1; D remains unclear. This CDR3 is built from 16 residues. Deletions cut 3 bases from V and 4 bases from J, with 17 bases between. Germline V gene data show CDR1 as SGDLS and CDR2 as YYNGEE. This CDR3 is CASSDARAGMYNEQFF. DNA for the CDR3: TGTGCCAGCAGCGACGCACGAGCTGGGATGTACAATGAGCAGTTCTTC.

The chain's CDR3 is CASSFLGGNWDYGYTF. The CDR3 DNA reads as TGCGCCAGCAGCTTTCTGGGGGGAAATTGGGACTATGGCTACACCTTC. The J gene is TRBJ1-2, the V gene TRBV5-1, with a tentative D call TRBD1 (5 bases). Germline V lookup: CDR1 SGHRS, CDR2 YFSETQ. V lost 2 bases to trimming and J lost 3 bases, with 17 bases between them. The CDR3 is made up of 16 amino acids. Drawing the rest from reference TRBV5-1 and TRBJ1-2, the complete variable domain is KAGVTQTPRYLIKTRGQQVTLSCSPISGHRSVSWYQQTPGQGLQFLFEYFSETQRNKGNFPGRFSGRQFSNSRSEMNVSTLELGDSALYLCASSFLGGNWDYGYTFGSGTRLTVV.

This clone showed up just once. The CDR3 region is CAWSADGLAAYNEQFF. DNA for the CDR3: TGTGCCTGGAGCGCCGACGGACTAGCGGCCTACAATGAGCAGTTCTTC. The chain uses TRBV30 and TRBJ2-1; TRBD2 matches 10 bases. Germline V lookup: CDR1 GTSNPN, CDR2 SVGIG (reference sequence). After removal of 3 bases from V and 2 bases from J, the junction contained 7 bases not matched to a gene. The CDR3 runs 16 residues.

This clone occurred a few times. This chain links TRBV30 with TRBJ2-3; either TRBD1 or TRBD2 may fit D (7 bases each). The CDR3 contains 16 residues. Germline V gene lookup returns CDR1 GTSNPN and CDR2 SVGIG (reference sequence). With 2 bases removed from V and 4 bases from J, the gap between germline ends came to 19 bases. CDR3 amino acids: CAWSHKGAGAADTQYF. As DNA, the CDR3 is TGTGCCTGGAGTCATAAGGGGGCGGGGGCCGCAGATACGCAGTATTTT.

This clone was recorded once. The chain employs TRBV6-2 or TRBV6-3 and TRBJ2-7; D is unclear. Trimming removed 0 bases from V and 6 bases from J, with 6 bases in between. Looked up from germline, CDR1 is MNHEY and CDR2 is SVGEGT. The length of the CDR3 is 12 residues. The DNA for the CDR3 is TGTGCCAGCAGTTACTCGAGTGGCGAGCAGTACGTC. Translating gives CASSYSSGEQYV.

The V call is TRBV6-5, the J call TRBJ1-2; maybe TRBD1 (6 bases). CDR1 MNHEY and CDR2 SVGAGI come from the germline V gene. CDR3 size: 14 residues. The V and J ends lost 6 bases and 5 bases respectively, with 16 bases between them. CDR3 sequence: CASSGQLIGYGYTF. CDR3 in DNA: TGTGCCAGCAGCGGACAGTTGATCGGGTATGGCTACACCTTC.

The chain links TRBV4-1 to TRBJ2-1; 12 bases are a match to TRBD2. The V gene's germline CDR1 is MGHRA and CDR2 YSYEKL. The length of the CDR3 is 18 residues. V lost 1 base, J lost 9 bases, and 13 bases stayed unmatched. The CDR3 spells CASSQVPGTSGRWLEQFF. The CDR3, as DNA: TGCGCCAGCAGCCAAGTTCCGGGGACTAGCGGGCGCTGGCTTGAGCAGTTCTTC.

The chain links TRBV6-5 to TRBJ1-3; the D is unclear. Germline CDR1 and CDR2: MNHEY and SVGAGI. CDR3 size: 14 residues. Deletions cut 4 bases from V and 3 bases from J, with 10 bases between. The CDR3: CASSSSSGGNTIYF. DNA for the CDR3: TGTGCCAGCAGTTCCTCTTCGGGTGGAAACACCATATATTTT.

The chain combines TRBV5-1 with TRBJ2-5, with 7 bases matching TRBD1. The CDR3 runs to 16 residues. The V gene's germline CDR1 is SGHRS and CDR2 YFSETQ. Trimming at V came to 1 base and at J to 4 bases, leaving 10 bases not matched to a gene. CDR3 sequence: CASSLIPTGLGETQYF. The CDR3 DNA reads TGCGCCAGCAGCTTGATCCCGACAGGGTTAGGAGAGACCCAGTACTTC.

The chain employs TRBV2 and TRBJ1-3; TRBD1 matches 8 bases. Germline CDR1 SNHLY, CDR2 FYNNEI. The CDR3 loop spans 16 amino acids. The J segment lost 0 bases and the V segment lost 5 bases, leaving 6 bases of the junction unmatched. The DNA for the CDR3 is TGTGCCAGCAGTTTTGGGACAGGAAACTCTGGAAACACCATATATTTT. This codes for CASSFGTGNSGNTIYF.

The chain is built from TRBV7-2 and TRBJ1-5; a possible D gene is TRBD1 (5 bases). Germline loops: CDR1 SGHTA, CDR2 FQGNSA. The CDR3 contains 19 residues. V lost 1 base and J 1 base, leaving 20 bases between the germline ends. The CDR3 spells CASSLESGYIAGSNQPQHF. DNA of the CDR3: TGTGCCAGCAGCTTAGAATCGGGCTACATAGCAGGGAGCAATCAGCCCCAGCATTTT. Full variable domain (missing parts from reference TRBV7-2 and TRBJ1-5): GAGVSQSPSNKVTEKGKDVELRCDPISGHTALYWYRQSLGQGLEFLIYFQGNSAPDKSGLPSDRFSAERTGGSVSTLTIQRTQQEDSAVYLCASSLESGYIAGSNQPQHFGDGTRLSIL.

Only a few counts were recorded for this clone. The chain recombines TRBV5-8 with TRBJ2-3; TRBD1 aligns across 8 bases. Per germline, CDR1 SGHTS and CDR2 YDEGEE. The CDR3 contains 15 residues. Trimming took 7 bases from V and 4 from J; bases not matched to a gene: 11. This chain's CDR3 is CASPSWDRTPDTQYF. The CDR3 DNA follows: TGTGCCAGCCCCAGTTGGGACAGGACCCCAGATACGCAGTATTTT.

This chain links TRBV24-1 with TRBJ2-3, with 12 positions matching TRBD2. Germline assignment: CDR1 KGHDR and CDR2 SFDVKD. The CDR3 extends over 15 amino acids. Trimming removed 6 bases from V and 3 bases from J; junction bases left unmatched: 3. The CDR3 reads CATSTGTSGTDTQYF. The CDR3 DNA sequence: TGTGCCACCAGTACCGGGACTAGCGGGACAGATACGCAGTATTTT.

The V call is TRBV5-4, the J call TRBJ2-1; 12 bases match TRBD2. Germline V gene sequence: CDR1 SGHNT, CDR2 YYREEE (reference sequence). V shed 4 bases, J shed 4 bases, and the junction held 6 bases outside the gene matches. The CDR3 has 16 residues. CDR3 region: CASSPATSGGYNEQFF. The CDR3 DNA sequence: TGTGCCAGCAGCCCGGCCACTAGCGGGGGGTACAATGAGCAGTTCTTC.

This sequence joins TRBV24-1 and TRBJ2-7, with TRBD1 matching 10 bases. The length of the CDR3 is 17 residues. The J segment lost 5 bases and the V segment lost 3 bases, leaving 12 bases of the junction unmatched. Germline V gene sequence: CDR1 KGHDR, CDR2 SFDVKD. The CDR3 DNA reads TGTGCCACCAGTGATCCCCGTATGGACAGGGGGTATGACGAGCAGTACGTC. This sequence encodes CATSDPRMDRGYDEQYV.

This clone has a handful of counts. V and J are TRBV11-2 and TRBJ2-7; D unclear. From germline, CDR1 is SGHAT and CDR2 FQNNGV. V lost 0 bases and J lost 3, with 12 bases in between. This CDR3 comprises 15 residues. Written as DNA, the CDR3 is TGTGCCAGCAGCTTAGACGTAGGTACCCTCTACGAGCAGTACGTC. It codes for CASSLDVGTLYEQYV.

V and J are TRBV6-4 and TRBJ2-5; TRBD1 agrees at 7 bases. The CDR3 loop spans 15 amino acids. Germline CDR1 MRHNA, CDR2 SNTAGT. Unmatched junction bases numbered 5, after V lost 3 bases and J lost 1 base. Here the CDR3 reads CASSENRGGQETQYF. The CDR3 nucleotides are TGTGCCAGCAGTGAGAACAGGGGCGGCCAAGAGACCCAGTACTTC.